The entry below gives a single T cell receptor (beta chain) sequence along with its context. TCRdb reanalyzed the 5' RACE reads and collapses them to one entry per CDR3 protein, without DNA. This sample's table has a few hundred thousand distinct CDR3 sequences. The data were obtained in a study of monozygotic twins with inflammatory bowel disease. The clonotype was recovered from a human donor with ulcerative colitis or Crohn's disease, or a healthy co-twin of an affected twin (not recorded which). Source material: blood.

This chain's CDR3 is CASSPKASSYNSPLHF. The chain recombines TRBV7-2 with TRBJ1-6. This CDR3 contains 16 residues. The germline V gene has CDR1 SGHTA and CDR2 FQGNSA.